This T cell receptor (beta chain) was obtained from a study of T-cell memory formation after mild COVID-19. The wider study: The study found TCR clusters largely donor specific. Study-wide results and caveats: Contracting clones from day 15 to 85 had balanced CD4/CD8; later expanders favoured CD4+.

The germline V gene encodes CDR1 LNHNV and CDR2 YYDKDF (reference sequence). The CDR3 totals 14 residues. Concerning this clonotype: Its antigen is undetermined. The junction does not match germline at one end; this may be a read error.

TCRdb re-called the 5' RACE reads with MiXCR, one entry per CDR3 protein. The table includes about 110,000 distinct CDR3 sequences, over 15% detected once. The material sequenced was PBMCs or a T cell subset sorted from them (not recorded which). This chain uses TRBV15 with TRBJ1-2; weak D call: TRBD1 (5 bases). The origin of this receptor is an adult woman who had mild COVID-19 (a few samples of this study predate the infection). Cell type and time point are not known. The CDR3, as DNA: TGTGCCACCAGCAGAGTAGGGGAACTGGGTCTACCAGGCTTC. Amino acid sequence: CATSRVGELGLPGF.